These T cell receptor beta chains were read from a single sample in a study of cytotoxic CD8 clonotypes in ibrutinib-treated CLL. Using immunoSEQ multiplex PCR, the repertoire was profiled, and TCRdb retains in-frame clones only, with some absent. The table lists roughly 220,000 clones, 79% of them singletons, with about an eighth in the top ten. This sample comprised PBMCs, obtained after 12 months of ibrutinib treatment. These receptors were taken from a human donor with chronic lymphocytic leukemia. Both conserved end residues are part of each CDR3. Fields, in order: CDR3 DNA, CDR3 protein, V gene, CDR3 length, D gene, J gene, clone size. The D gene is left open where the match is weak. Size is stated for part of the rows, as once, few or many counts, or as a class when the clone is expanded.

cdr3_nt: TGTGCCAGCAGCGTAGTAGTCACGCCTTCGAAACTGTTTTTT
cdr3_aa: CASSVVVTPSKLFF
v_call: TRBV9
cdr3_length: 14
d_call: -
j_call: TRBJ1-4
clone_size: few

cdr3_nt: TGTGCCAGCAGCTGGGGACCGAATGAAAAACTGTTTTTT
cdr3_aa: CASSWGPNEKLFF
v_call: TRBV5-4
cdr3_length: 13
d_call: -
j_call: TRBJ1-4
clone_size: few

cdr3_nt: TGTGCTAGCAGCTTAAACAGGGGAGAAGAGACCCAGTACTTC
cdr3_aa: CASSLNRGEETQYF
v_call: TRBV7-7
cdr3_length: 14
d_call: TRBD1
j_call: TRBJ2-5
clone_size: -

cdr3_nt: TGTGCCAGAAGCCAGGACCGTGGGGGGAGGTATGGCTACACCTTC
cdr3_aa: CARSQDRGGRYGYTF
v_call: TRBV5-3
cdr3_length: 15
d_call: -
j_call: TRBJ1-2
clone_size: few

cdr3_nt: TGTGCCAACCAGTTGGCCCCTAACGCTGAAGCTTTCTTT
cdr3_aa: CANQLAPNAEAFF
v_call: TRBV7-9
cdr3_length: 13
d_call: -
j_call: TRBJ1-1
clone_size: -

cdr3_nt: TGTGCCAGTAGTAAACGGACAGAAGAGACCCAGTACTTC
cdr3_aa: CASSKRTEETQYF
v_call: TRBV19
cdr3_length: 13
d_call: -
j_call: TRBJ2-5
clone_size: -

cdr3_nt: TGTGCCAGCAGTGAAGAGTCAGGGGGCCCAAACATTCAGTACTTC
cdr3_aa: CASSEESGGPNIQYF
v_call: TRBV6-1
cdr3_length: 15
d_call: TRBD1
j_call: TRBJ2-4
clone_size: once

cdr3_nt: TGTGCCAGCAAACTAGGGAGGAGCAATCAGCCCCAGCATTTT
cdr3_aa: CASKLGRSNQPQHF
v_call: TRBV6-5
cdr3_length: 14
d_call: -
j_call: TRBJ1-5
clone_size: -

cdr3_nt: TGTGCCAGCGATCGGGACAGGGTGCAGCCCCAGCATTTT
cdr3_aa: CASDRDRVQPQHF
v_call: TRBV6-1
cdr3_length: 13
d_call: TRBD1
j_call: TRBJ1-5
clone_size: -

cdr3_nt: TGCAGCGTTGAGGATCTCTCTAGCGGATCCCTCCAAGCCGAGCAGTTCTTC
cdr3_aa: CSVEDLSSGSLQAEQFF
v_call: TRBV29-1
cdr3_length: 17
d_call: TRBD2
j_call: TRBJ2-1
clone_size: -

cdr3_nt: TGTGCCAGCAGTGAAGCAACAGGGACTATCGATACGCAGTATTTT
cdr3_aa: CASSEATGTIDTQYF
v_call: TRBV6-1
cdr3_length: 15
d_call: -
j_call: TRBJ2-3
clone_size: -

cdr3_nt: TGTGCCAGCAGCCCCGACACAACCTGGCTAGGACACTCGAACACTGAAGCTTTCTTT
cdr3_aa: CASSPDTTWLGHSNTEAFF
v_call: TRBV7-9
cdr3_length: 19
d_call: -
j_call: TRBJ1-1
clone_size: -

cdr3_nt: TGCGCCAGCAGCTTGGTCCAGAACACCGGGGAGCTGTTTTTT
cdr3_aa: CASSLVQNTGELFF
v_call: TRBV5-1
cdr3_length: 14
d_call: -
j_call: TRBJ2-2
clone_size: -

cdr3_nt: TGTGCCAGCAGTGAGTGGGGCGGGAGCTCCTACAATGAGCAGTTCTTC
cdr3_aa: CASSEWGGSSYNEQFF
v_call: TRBV2
cdr3_length: 16
d_call: TRBD2
j_call: TRBJ2-1
clone_size: -

cdr3_nt: TGCGCCAGCAGCCCGGGACCTGGGGCCTACTATGGCTACACCTTC
cdr3_aa: CASSPGPGAYYGYTF
v_call: TRBV4-1
cdr3_length: 15
d_call: -
j_call: TRBJ1-2
clone_size: -

cdr3_nt: TGTGCCTGGAGTGTAGAAGGCGGGCACTCACCCCTCCACTTT
cdr3_aa: CAWSVEGGHSPLHF
v_call: TRBV30
cdr3_length: 14
d_call: -
j_call: TRBJ1-6
clone_size: -

cdr3_nt: TGTGCCAGCAGTTCAATACGCCGGGTCCTCCCGCTACGGCAGTACTTC
cdr3_aa: CASSSIRRVLPLRQYF
v_call: TRBV11-2
cdr3_length: 16
d_call: -
j_call: TRBJ2-7
clone_size: once

cdr3_nt: TGTGCCAGTAGGTCAACCGGGACTCATGGCTACACCTTC
cdr3_aa: CASRSTGTHGYTF
v_call: TRBV19
cdr3_length: 13
d_call: -
j_call: TRBJ1-2
clone_size: few

cdr3_nt: TGTGCCAGCAGTGAAGGGGGACAGGGAGATGGCTACACCTTC
cdr3_aa: CASSEGGQGDGYTF
v_call: TRBV6-1
cdr3_length: 14
d_call: TRBD1
j_call: TRBJ1-2
clone_size: -

cdr3_nt: TGTGCCAGCCGCACAGGTGGGCGACTCTATGGCTACACCTTC
cdr3_aa: CASRTGGRLYGYTF
v_call: TRBV13
cdr3_length: 14
d_call: -
j_call: TRBJ1-2
clone_size: -

cdr3_nt: TGTGCCAGCTCACCACCGGGGGGCCCCTTACTGTTTTTT
cdr3_aa: CASSPPGGPLLFF
v_call: TRBV18
cdr3_length: 13
d_call: -
j_call: TRBJ1-4
clone_size: -

cdr3_nt: TGTGCCAGCAGCTACCCGGACACAGCTGGCTACACCTTC
cdr3_aa: CASSYPDTAGYTF
v_call: TRBV5-6
cdr3_length: 13
d_call: -
j_call: TRBJ1-2
clone_size: -

cdr3_nt: TGTGCCAGCAGTCGCCGGCCTCAAGAGACCCAGTACTTC
cdr3_aa: CASSRRPQETQYF
v_call: TRBV14
cdr3_length: 13
d_call: -
j_call: TRBJ2-5
clone_size: -